Below are 18 T cell receptor beta chains sequenced from a single sample in a study of regulatory T cells in long-lasting Graves disease. Construction of the TCR beta libraries employed iRepertoire HTBI primers in conjunction with Arm-PCR of CDR3 regions. TCRdb independently ran MiXCR on the multiplex PCR reads; one entry per CDR3 protein. Here the sample spans under 700,000 distinct CDR3 sequences, roughly a sixth being singletons. Time point noted: newly diagnosed GD, antithyroid drugs for less than 3 months. PBMC-extracted RNA yielded the TCR library. The same data also contributed to another study, on T cells in Graves' hyperthyroidism and ophthalmopathy.

The material sequenced was peripheral blood mononuclear cells (PBMCs), taken at new diagnosis, from a patient treated with antithyroid drugs. The receptors here all came from a middle-aged woman with Graves disease.

This clonotype was detected ten times or more. This rearrangement joins TRBV15 to TRBJ1-1, with TRBD1 identical over 8 bases. After removal of 5 bases from V and 4 bases from J, the junction contained 6 bases not matched to a gene. The V gene's germline CDR1 is LNHNV and CDR2 YYDKDF (reference sequence). There are 14 residues in the CDR3. CDR3 sequence reads: CATSSSGGGTEAFF. CDR3 coding DNA: TGTGCCACCAGCTCCTCAGGGGGCGGCACTGAAGCTTTCTTT.

With regard to this clonotype: Since a much larger clone is just one base distant, this may be a read error. CDR3 residues: CASSGGAGRPPEAFF. The CDR3 nucleotides read TGTGCCAGCAGTGGCGGGGCAGGGAGGCCCCCTGAAGCTTTCTTT. V gene TRBV6-2 or TRBV6-3 combines with J gene TRBJ1-1, with D maybe TRBD1 (5 bases). Germline-derived CDR1 and CDR2 are MNHEY and SVGEGT. Trimming shortened V by 5 bases and J by 6 bases, and 19 bases separated the two germline ends. The CDR3 has 15 amino acids.

The V and J genes are TRBV18 and TRBJ2-2; D is uncertain. CDR3 size: 14 residues. The V end lost 2 bases, the J end lost 2 bases, and 6 bases lay between the germline ends. Germline loops: CDR1 KGHSH, CDR2 LQKENI. In DNA form, the CDR3 reads TGTGCCAGCTCACCAACGACCAACACCGGGGAGCTGTTTTTT. It encodes CASSPTTNTGELFF.

In its sample, this clonotype was seen many times. The rearrangement links TRBV6-1 to TRBJ2-7; 8 bases agree with TRBD2. With 9 bases clipped from V and 9 bases from J, the junction kept 10 bases outside the gene matches. The CDR3 has 12 amino acids. Germline V gene data show CDR1 as MNHNS and CDR2 as SASEGT. CDR3 sequence: CASDRAGGAQYF. The CDR3 DNA follows: TGTGCCAGTGACCGGGCGGGGGGCGCGCAGTACTTC.

The chain has TRBV27 and TRBJ2-2, with 8 bases lining up with TRBD2. J gave up 6 bases and V 7 bases, and 13 bases lay outside the gene matches. The length of the CDR3 is 16 residues. Germline V gives CDR1 MNHEY, CDR2 SMNVEV (reference sequence). The CDR3 reads CASNLVRGGIAGELFF. In nucleotides, the CDR3 is TGTGCCAGCAACCTCGTCCGGGGGGGGATCGCCGGGGAGCTGTTTTTT.

This clonotype was found many times. The DNA of the CDR3 is TGTGCCAGCAGCTTAGTAGTCGGTCTTGAGACCCAGTACTTC. This encodes CASSLVVGLETQYF. The chain is built from TRBV7-9 and TRBJ2-5; no definite D call. This CDR3 has 14 amino acids. Per the germline V gene, CDR1 is SEHNR and CDR2 is FQNEAQ (reference sequence). Trimming stripped 1 base from V and 5 bases from J, with 11 bases between.

The table lists this clonotype with a few counts. CDR3: CASTLKGGLNTGELFF. The CDR3, as DNA: TGTGCCAGCACCCTTAAGGGGGGCCTGAACACCGGGGAGCTGTTTTTT. The chain combines TRBV28 with TRBJ2-2, with D perhaps given as TRBD1 or TRBD2 (6 bases each). The CDR3 is 16 residues long. Germline loops: CDR1 MDHEN, CDR2 SYDVKM. The germline V and J ends were trimmed by 7 bases and 1 base, with 16 bases remaining between them.

This clonotype was seen many times. This sequence joins TRBV18 and TRBJ2-3; the D is unclear. The ends were cut back, 0 bases at V and 0 bases at J, with 10 bases in the middle. Looked up from germline, CDR1 is KGHSH and CDR2 is LQKENI. CDR3 length equals 16 residues. The CDR3 protein is CASSPPLGRSTDTQYF. Here the CDR3 DNA reads TGTGCCAGCTCACCACCTCTTGGCAGGAGCACAGATACGCAGTATTTT.

This clonotype turned up a few times. The rearrangement joins TRBV7-6 to TRBJ1-1; D might be TRBD1 (5 bases). The ends were cut back, 1 base at V and 1 base at J, with 10 bases in the middle. Germline V gives CDR1 SGHVS, CDR2 FNYEAQ. The CDR3 is 15 residues long. The CDR3 coding sequence is TGTGCCAGCAGCTTAGGCGGGGCCGGGAACACTGAAGCTTTCTTT. It yields the protein CASSLGGAGNTEAFF.

Only a few counts were recorded for this clonotype. The chain recombines TRBV5-6 with TRBJ2-3; D not certain. This CDR3 has 15 amino acids. The V gene's germline CDR1 is SGHDT and CDR2 YYEEEE. V gave up 0 bases and J gave up 3 bases, with 11 bases separating them. The CDR3 loop reads CASSLEDQFTDTQYF. In DNA form, the CDR3 reads TGTGCCAGCAGCTTGGAGGACCAATTTACAGATACGCAGTATTTT.

The chain combines TRBV2 with TRBJ2-7, with TRBD2 matching over 7 bases. Per germline, CDR1 SNHLY and CDR2 FYNNEI. The CDR3 length is 15 residues. V lost 8 bases to trimming and J lost 0 bases; unmatched junction nucleotides: 10. The CDR3 sequence is CASSKLAASSYEQYF. CDR3 nucleotides: TGTGCCAGCTCCAAGCTAGCGGCTAGCTCCTACGAGCAGTACTTC.

At least ten counts were recorded for this clonotype. The J gene is TRBJ2-1, the V gene TRBV12-3 or TRBV12-4; TRBD2 might be the D (7 bases). CDR3 size: 15 residues. Trimming pared 3 bases from V and 5 bases from J, leaving 14 bases between. CDR3 nucleotide sequence: TGTGCCAGCAGTTTGCGGGCGGGGGCGAACAATGAGCAGTTCTTC. It encodes CASSLRAGANNEQFF.

This clonotype occurred a few times. The chain carries TRBV18 and TRBJ1-2, with a weak D call TRBD1 (6 bases). Germline CDR1 KGHSH, CDR2 LQKENI. V lost 2 bases to trimming and J lost 8 bases, with 15 bases between them. The CDR3 covers 14 residues. CDR3 nucleotides: TGTGCCAGCTCACCAGACGGGGGCCAGGGCGGCTACACCTTC. Translating gives CASSPDGGQGGYTF. Complete variable domain (other parts from reference TRBV18 and TRBJ1-2): NAGVMQNPRHLVRRRGQEARLRCSPMKGHSHVYWYRQLPEEGLKFMVYLQKENIIDESGMPKERFSAEFPKEGPSILRIQQVVRGDSAAYFCASSPDGGQGGYTFGSGTRLTVV.

This clonotype has just a few counts. The CDR3 DNA follows: TGTGCCAGCAGTCTAAGCGGGACAGAGATCCCCTACGAGCAGTACTTC. It encodes CASSLSGTEIPYEQYF. V gene TRBV27 combines with J gene TRBJ2-3; either TRBD1 or TRBD2 may supply D (7 bases each). Gene TRBJ2-7 matches the end of the DNA better, so the J call may be wrong. Germline values: CDR1 MNHEY, CDR2 SMNVEV (reference sequence). This CDR3 comprises 16 residues.

This clonotype showed up many times. This chain joins TRBV15 and TRBJ2-3; 9 nucleotides agree with TRBD1. This CDR3 region has 16 residues. CDR1 and CDR2 from the germline V gene are LNHNV and YYDKDF (reference sequence). With 2 bases clipped from V and 5 bases from J, the junction kept 8 bases outside the gene matches. The CDR3 nucleotides are TGTGCCACCAGCAGAACCCGGGACAGGGTAGGAGATACGCAGTATTTT. Translation gives CATSRTRDRVGDTQYF.

This clonotype was found many times. V and J are TRBV3-1 and TRBJ1-4, with D uncertain. Germline V gives CDR1 LGHDT, CDR2 YNNKEL (reference sequence). The CDR3 has 18 residues. Trimming took 2 bases from V and 4 from J, leaving 20 bases between them. CDR3: CASSQKSSPNLINEKLFF. The DNA of the CDR3 is TGTGCCAGCAGCCAAAAGAGCAGCCCAAACCTAATTAATGAAAAACTGTTTTTT.

This clonotype was recorded a few times. J is TRBJ2-3 and V is TRBV12-3 or TRBV12-4, with D unresolved. The length of the CDR3 is 15 residues. Trimming pared 1 base from V and 0 bases from J, leaving 8 bases between. Here the CDR3 DNA reads TGTGCCAGCAGTTTAGGGCCTACTAGCACAGATACGCAGTATTTT. This encodes CASSLGPTSTDTQYF.

This clonotype has a handful of counts. This chain joins TRBV28 and TRBJ2-2; 7 nucleotides align to TRBD2. The J segment lost 3 bases and the V segment lost 6 bases, leaving 10 bases of the junction unmatched. The CDR3 is 16 residues long. Germline assignment: CDR1 MDHEN and CDR2 SYDVKM. The CDR3 reads CASSWGEGSYTGELFF. For the CDR3, the DNA is TGTGCCAGCAGCTGGGGGGAGGGAAGTTACACCGGGGAGCTGTTTTTT.